This T cell receptor beta chain was retrieved from a study of blood T cell repertoires in COVID-19. V gave up 2 bases and J gave up 4 bases; unmatched junction bases: 5. The germline V gene encodes CDR1 LNHDA and CDR2 SQIVND (reference sequence). There are 15 residues in the CDR3. This table comes from immunoSEQ multiplex PCR, and its TCRdb copy is limited to in-frame clones, with some not included. The table includes 250,000 or so clones, over 70% detected once. Sequences were obtained from peripheral blood. The rearrangement links TRBV19 to TRBJ2-1, with TRBD2 identical over 7 bases. The receptor's source is a woman aged 40 to 55 who had recovered from COVID-19. CDR3 sequence reads: CASSITAGLYNEQFF. For the CDR3, the DNA is TGTGCCAGTAGTATAACAGCGGGGCTATACAATGAGCAGTTCTTC.